Shown below are 5 T cell receptor beta chains from a single sample sequenced in a study of cytomegalovirus exposure and HLA in healthy donors. Repertoires were generated with immunoSEQ multiplex PCR, while TCRdb's copy carries only in-frame clones and drops some. The sample carries tens of thousands of clones, around 92% recorded once. Sample: PBMCs. The receptors derive from a man younger than 30 in good health and CMV-seropositive.

The chain is built from TRBV29-1 and TRBJ2-7, with 8 bases matching TRBD1. Germline loops: CDR1 SQVTM, CDR2 ANQGSEA. The CDR3 extends over 13 amino acids. Trimming at V came to 7 bases and at J to 2 bases, leaving 7 bases not matched to a gene. The CDR3 protein is CSAGQGFTYEQYF. The CDR3 DNA reads TGCAGCGCCGGACAGGGATTTACCTACGAGCAGTACTTC.

This rearrangement joins TRBV2 to TRBJ2-7; 10 nucleotides line up with TRBD2. This CDR3 contains 13 residues. Germline V gene sequence: CDR1 SNHLY, CDR2 FYNNEI. The junction had 8 bases not matched to a gene; V was cut back by 11 bases and J by 4 bases. The CDR3 DNA is TGTGCCGGCCTAGCGGGAGCAGGGTACGAGCAGTACTTC. Residues: CAGLAGAGYEQYF.

This clone was seen a single time. The CDR3 DNA sequence: TGCAGTGCCCGCGCCGAGACCCAGTACTTC. Its protein is CSARAETQYF. The rearrangement links TRBV20-1 to TRBJ2-5; D remains unclear. The CDR3 is 10 amino acids. Germline V gene sequence: CDR1 DFQATT, CDR2 SNEGSKA (reference sequence). The germline V and J ends were trimmed by 6 bases and 5 bases, with 7 bases remaining between them.

This sequence joins TRBV9 and TRBJ2-3, with a weak D call TRBD2 (6 bases). The germline V and J ends were trimmed by 0 bases and 5 bases, with 16 bases remaining between them. This CDR3 has 16 residues. In germline, CDR1 is SGDLS, CDR2 YYNGEE. The CDR3 DNA follows: TGTGCCAGCAGCGTAGAGGATAGCGGCTTCGGAGATACGCAGTATTTT. It yields the protein CASSVEDSGFGDTQYF.

The chain couples TRBV5-4 to TRBJ2-3, with 9 bases matching TRBD1. Germline loops: CDR1 SGHNT, CDR2 YYREEE (reference sequence). V shed 7 bases, J shed 1 base, and the junction held 7 bases outside the gene matches. The CDR3 length is 15 residues. Here the CDR3 reads CASQGRDRGTDTQYF. The CDR3 bases are TGTGCCAGCCAAGGCCGGGACAGGGGCACAGATACGCAGTATTTT.